These 27 T cell receptor beta chains were sequenced from one sample in a study of T cell repertoires in ileal Crohn's disease. TCRdb keeps only in-frame clones here, not all; method: immunoSEQ multiplex PCR. Here the sample spans some 5,000 clones, 87% being singletons. Time point defined: proximal margin of the surgical specimen (macroscopically non-inflamed). The sequenced sample consisted of ileal tissue. These receptors originate from an adult with Crohn's disease.

This rearrangement joins TRBV7-2 to TRBJ2-7; the D gene is possibly TRBD1 (6 bases). CDR3 length: 14 residues. Deletions cut 5 bases from V and 3 bases from J, with 14 bases between. Germline V gene sequence: CDR1 SGHTA, CDR2 FQGNSA. CDR3 protein: CASSPAGQHYEQYF. The CDR3 coding sequence is TGTGCCAGCAGCCCCGCCGGACAGCACTACGAGCAGTACTTC.

This chain connects TRBV27 to TRBJ2-4; D possibly corresponds to TRBD2 (6 bases). The V end was cut by 0 bases, the J end by 1 base, with 13 bases between. Germline lookup yields CDR1 MNHEY and CDR2 SMNVEV (reference sequence). The CDR3 runs 17 residues. CDR3 sequence reads: CASSLSWRAGAKNIQYF. In DNA, the CDR3 is TGTGCCAGCAGTTTATCGTGGCGTGCGGGGGCCAAAAACATTCAGTACTTC.

This chain uses TRBV5-1 with TRBJ1-1; D perhaps matches TRBD1 (6 bases). Trimming removed 4 bases from V and 0 bases from J, with 13 bases in between. Germline CDR1 and CDR2: SGHRS and YFSETQ. The CDR3 is made up of 15 amino acids. This chain's CDR3 is CASSRPTGMNTEAFF. The CDR3 nucleotides are TGCGCCAGCAGCCGACCAACAGGGATGAACACTGAAGCTTTCTTT.

The rearrangement links TRBV21-1 to TRBJ2-7; TRBD2 is taken as the D call from the table, unchecked against the DNA. TRBV21-1 is termed a pseudogene. CDR3 length: 14 amino acids. In DNA form, the CDR3 reads TGTGCCAGCAGCAAAAGGAGTCACGGATACGAGCAGTACTTC. Protein: CASSKRSHGYEQYF.

The J gene is TRBJ1-5, the V gene TRBV6-1, with 10 bases that match TRBD1. The CDR3 loop spans 15 amino acids. V trimming: 7 bases; J trimming: 4 bases; junction bases outside the gene matches: 7. CDR1 MNHNS and CDR2 SASEGT come from the germline V gene. The CDR3 nucleotides are TGTGCCAGCACCGAGGGACAGGGGTTAAATCAGCCCCAGCATTTT. Its translation is CASTEGQGLNQPQHF.

The J gene is TRBJ1-5, the V gene TRBV15; possible D gene TRBD1, 5 bases. Trimming cost V 8 bases and J 4 bases, with 15 bases left between them. CDR3 length: 14 amino acids. From germline, CDR1 is LNHNV and CDR2 YYDKDF (reference sequence). The CDR3 DNA sequence: TGTGCCACCCGGGACCCCGACACTAATCAGCCCCAGCATTTT. Residues: CATRDPDTNQPQHF.

V gene TRBV4-3 combines with J gene TRBJ2-7; 12 bases map to TRBD2. Germline V gene sequence: CDR1 LGHNA, CDR2 YSLEER. The CDR3 spans 15 residues. With 1 base clipped from V and 4 bases from J, the junction kept 2 bases outside the gene matches. Here the CDR3 reads CASSQVLAGGYEQYF. CDR3 bases: TGCGCCAGCAGCCAAGTGCTAGCGGGGGGGTACGAGCAGTACTTC.

This chain uses TRBV9 with TRBJ1-1; D remains ambiguous. V dropped 1 base and J dropped 1 base, with 8 bases sitting between them. The CDR3 consists of 14 residues. Germline loops: CDR1 SGDLS, CDR2 YYNGEE. CDR3 bases: TGTGCCAGCAGCGTAAGTCCAGCGAACACTGAAGCTTTCTTT. It encodes CASSVSPANTEAFF.

This chain uses TRBV7-2 with TRBJ2-3; D is unresolved. Germline loops: CDR1 SGHTA, CDR2 FQGNSA. The length of the CDR3 is 13 residues. Trimming removed 3 bases at V and 2 bases at J, with 6 bases between. As DNA, the CDR3 is TGTGCCAGCAGCTTCCACACCACAGATACGCAGTATTTT. This sequence encodes CASSFHTTDTQYF.

The J gene is TRBJ2-5, the V gene TRBV2; weak D call: TRBD1 (5 bases). V was cut by 6 bases and J by 0 bases, with 8 bases left in between. This CDR3 has 13 residues. The germline CDR1 and CDR2 sequences are SNHLY and FYNNEI. The CDR3 region has the DNA TGTGCCAGCAGAGACAGCGACCAAGAGACCCAGTACTTC. It codes for CASRDSDQETQYF. Supplemented by reference TRBV2 and TRBJ2-5, the full variable domain reads EPEVTQTPSHQVTQMGQEVILRCVPISNHLYFYWYRQILGQKVEFLVSFYNNEISEKSEIFDDQFSVERPDGSNFTLKIRSTKLEDSAMYFCASRDSDQETQYFGPGTRLLVL.

This sequence joins TRBV11-1 and TRBJ2-7; TRBD1 matches 7 bases. The CDR3 totals 12 residues. Trimming cost V 5 bases and J 4 bases; bases outside gene matches: 2. CDR1 is SGHAT, CDR2 FQDESV, per germline (reference sequence). The CDR3 DNA is TGTGCCAGCAGCCAACAGGGGTACGAGCAGTACTTC. This sequence encodes CASSQQGYEQYF.

Details on this clone: A junction end diverges from the germline sequence, so it may reflect a read error. The V call is TRBV18, the J call TRBJ1-2; D is ambiguous. The germline gives CDR1 KGHSH, CDR2 LQKENI. The CDR3 is 12 amino acids. CDR3 bases: TGTGCCAGCTCACCAGGCACCAGCTGGTTTTCCTTC. Residues: CASSPGTSWFSF.

J is TRBJ2-3 and V is TRBV7-3, with 12 bases identical to TRBD2. The CDR3 totals 16 residues. CDR1 and CDR2 (germline): SGHTA, FQGTGA. Unmatched junction bases numbered 7, after V lost 5 bases and J lost 4 bases. CDR3 loop: CASSQGLAGLSDTQYF. In DNA, the CDR3 is TGTGCCAGCAGCCAAGGACTAGCGGGGCTTTCAGATACGCAGTATTTT.

The V call is TRBV5-1, the J call TRBJ1-4; the D gene is possibly TRBD1 (5 bases). Deletions cut 7 bases from V and 2 bases from J, with 12 bases between. CDR1 and CDR2 from the germline V gene are SGHRS and YFSETQ. CDR3 length: 14 amino acids. The CDR3 DNA is TGCGCCAGCGGGTCCCGGGACACTAATGAAAAACTGTTTTTT. Protein product: CASGSRDTNEKLFF.

The chain has TRBV9 and TRBJ1-2, with unresolved D. Germline V gene data show CDR1 as SGDLS and CDR2 as YYNGEE. V was clipped by 3 bases and J by 5 bases, with 17 bases between them. The CDR3 covers 15 residues. CDR3 residues: CASSGRRWIRYGYTF. CDR3 coding DNA: TGTGCCAGCAGCGGTCGGAGATGGATTCGGTATGGCTACACCTTC.

The V and J genes are TRBV5-1 and TRBJ2-3, with D tentatively TRBD1 or TRBD2 (5 bases each). With 3 bases removed from V and 4 bases from J, the gap between germline ends came to 12 bases. The CDR3 extends over 14 amino acids. Germline CDR1 reads SGHRS; CDR2 reads YFSETQ. This CDR3 is CASSSGEGPDTQYF. CDR3 nucleotides: TGCGCCAGCAGCTCAGGTGAGGGGCCAGATACGCAGTATTTT.

This clone occurred once. The rearrangement links TRBV27 to TRBJ2-2; a weak D match, TRBD1 (6 bases). Trimming cost V 6 bases and J 1 base, with 6 bases left between them. Germline V gene lookup returns CDR1 MNHEY and CDR2 SMNVEV (reference sequence). This CDR3 contains 13 residues. The chain's CDR3 is CASRQGNTGELFF. The DNA for the CDR3 is TGTGCCAGCAGACAGGGGAACACCGGGGAGCTGTTTTTT.

The chain uses TRBV7-9 and TRBJ2-1; no clear D gene. The CDR3 length is 17 residues. Deletions cut 0 bases from V and 6 bases from J, with 18 bases between. Germline V CDR1 and CDR2: SEHNR, FQNEAQ (reference sequence). CDR3 nucleotide sequence: TGTGCCAGCAGCTTAGCGGCGGCCAAGTTAGGGTCCAATGAGCAGTTCTTC. Translation: CASSLAAAKLGSNEQFF.

This chain links TRBV9 with TRBJ1-3; 8 bases match TRBD1. The J segment lost 7 bases and the V segment lost 3 bases, leaving 6 bases of the junction unmatched. Germline V gene sequence: CDR1 SGDLS, CDR2 YYNGEE. The length of the CDR3 is 14 residues. CDR3: CASSGTGISNTIYF. Written as DNA, the CDR3 is TGTGCCAGCAGCGGGACAGGGATATCGAACACCATATATTTT.

The chain is built from TRBV9 and TRBJ2-1; unclear D gene. Germline CDR1 SGDLS, CDR2 YYNGEE. The CDR3 covers 12 residues. Trimming took 1 base from V and 7 from J, leaving 6 bases between them. CDR3 in amino acids: CASSVLGNEQFF. The CDR3 DNA reads TGTGCCAGCAGCGTACTGGGGAATGAGCAGTTCTTC.

The rearrangement joins TRBV7-9 to TRBJ1-2, with D maybe TRBD1 (5 bases). Germline CDR1 SEHNR, CDR2 FQNEAQ (reference sequence). Trimming cost V 5 bases and J 6 bases, with 13 bases left between them. The CDR3 length is 13 residues. In DNA, the CDR3 is TGTGCCAGCAGCCCAGCCGCGGGGGATGGCTACACCTTC. Translating gives CASSPAAGDGYTF. Full variable domain (rest looked up from reference TRBV7-9 and TRBJ1-2): DTGVSQNPRHKITKRGQNVTFRCDPISEHNRLYWYRQTLGQGPEFLTYFQNEAQLEKSRLLSDRFSAERPKGSFSTLEIQRTEQGDSAMYLCASSPAAGDGYTFGSGTRLTVV.

The V gene is TRBV15, the J gene TRBJ1-3; D is possibly TRBD1 (6 bases). This CDR3 contains 16 residues. The V and J ends lost 2 bases and 0 bases respectively, with 11 bases between them. Germline V gives CDR1 LNHNV, CDR2 YYDKDF (reference sequence). The CDR3 DNA sequence: TGTGCCACCAGCAGAACCGGGACATACTCTGGAAACACCATATATTTT. Translated: CATSRTGTYSGNTIYF.

V gene TRBV11-2 combines with J gene TRBJ2-1; TRBD2 matches 7 bases. V lost 6 bases, J lost 4 bases, and 9 bases stayed unmatched. Germline CDR1 and CDR2: SGHAT and FQNNGV. This CDR3 is built from 15 residues. The CDR3 sequence: CASRSGGGVYNEQFF. CDR3 in DNA: TGTGCCAGCAGGTCCGGCGGGGGAGTATACAATGAGCAGTTCTTC.

The rearrangement joins TRBV25-1 to TRBJ1-1; D gene ambiguous. The CDR3 is 15 amino acids. V was cut by 1 base and J by 1 base, with 10 bases left in between. Per the germline V gene, CDR1 is MGHDK and CDR2 is SYGVNS. The CDR3 coding sequence is TGTGCCAGCAGTGAATTAGGAGGAGGGAACACTGAAGCTTTCTTT. Translated: CASSELGGGNTEAFF.

The chain joins TRBV5-4 to TRBJ2-3; TRBD2 matches 12 bases. Germline lookup yields CDR1 SGHNT and CDR2 YYREEE (reference sequence). J gave up 0 bases and V 2 bases, and 4 bases lay outside the gene matches. This CDR3 region has 17 residues. CDR3 DNA: TGTGCCAGCAGCTTTCCTAGCGGGGGGGCGAGCACAGATACGCAGTATTTT. As protein: CASSFPSGGASTDTQYF. The full variable domain, with the rest looked up from reference TRBV5-4 and TRBJ2-3, is ETGVTQSPTHLIKTRGQQVTLRCSSQSGHNTVSWYQQALGQGPQFIFQYYREEENGRGNFPPRFSGLQFPNYSSELNVNALELDDSALYLCASSFPSGGASTDTQYFGPGTRLTVL.

This chain links TRBV11-3 with TRBJ2-2; D is perhaps TRBD1 or TRBD2 (6 bases each). The CDR3 is made up of 15 amino acids. The V end lost 5 bases, the J end lost 7 bases, and 17 bases lay between the germline ends. Germline CDR1 is SGHNT and CDR2 is YENEEA. In DNA, the CDR3 is TGTGCCAGCAGCCATTCCGGGGGCCGGAGCGGGGAGCTGTTTTTT. Protein: CASSHSGGRSGELFF.

V and J are TRBV5-1 and TRBJ1-2; D is unclear. Trimming took off 1 base at V and 3 bases at J, with 7 bases between the two ends. CDR3 length: 13 residues. In germline, CDR1 is SGHRS, CDR2 YFSETQ. CDR3 sequence: CASSLSTDYGYTF. In nucleotides, the CDR3 is TGCGCCAGCAGCTTGAGCACAGACTATGGCTACACCTTC.